The table lists the clone carrying this TCR beta chain with a few counts. Antigen: not known. Per sample, extraction of total RNA gave at least 5.5 micrograms in every case. The data belong to a study of blood T cells in healthy people across ages. Broader study findings: In these data, TCR beta diversity tracked strongly with naive T cell percentage.

A J-beta primer mix and a sample-barcoded 5' primer were used in a second PCR of about 6 to 12 cycles. From each sample, at least 2.5 million paired-end reads containing CDR3 were obtained. From the 5' RACE reads, TCRdb called clonotypes with MiXCR, one entry per CDR3 protein. In the table there are almost 550,000 distinct CDR3 sequences, 24% of which are singletons. J was trimmed by 9 bases and V by 5 bases; bases with no gene match: 3. The CDR3 extends over 14 amino acids. Looked up from germline, CDR1 is MNHEY and CDR2 is SMNVEV (reference sequence). These data were likewise used in another study, on T cells of mothers and their children. That paper adds: Sequencing got over 8.5 million TCR beta CDR3 reads from each mother and several million from each child.

The V call is TRBV27, the J call TRBJ2-3, with TRBD2 matching over 15 bases. The receptor was derived from a boy younger than 18 in good health. Sequenced material: blood. The CDR3 sequence: CASSTGTSGGTQYF. CDR3 bases: TGTGCCAGCAGTACAGGGACTAGCGGGGGGACGCAGTATTTT.